These 7 T cell receptor beta chains came from one sample sequenced in a study of Ad26.COV2.S vaccination and SARS-CoV-2 variants. Profiled with immunoSEQ multiplex PCR; TCRdb holds only in-frame clones, not every one. The sample contains about 350,000 clones, about 91% of which appear only once. Sequenced here: peripheral blood, sampled after recovery from COVID-19. The receptors derive from a human donor who had recovered from COVID-19.

The V gene is TRBV6-2 or TRBV6-3, the J gene TRBJ2-7; the D is unclear. The V gene lost 2 bases and the J gene lost 5 bases, with 4 bases spanning the gap. Germline V lookup: CDR1 MNHEY, CDR2 SVGEGT. The CDR3 is 11 amino acids. The CDR3 spells CASSYVNEQYF. Written as DNA, the CDR3 is TGTGCCAGCAGTTACGTGAACGAGCAGTACTTC.

The V and J genes are TRBV9 and TRBJ2-1, with D maybe TRBD2 (7 bases). V dropped 0 bases and J dropped 0 bases, with 10 bases sitting between them. Per germline, CDR1 SGDLS and CDR2 YYNGEE. The CDR3 sequence is 16 residues long. CDR3 DNA sequence: TGTGCCAGCAGCGTAGCGGGGGGCCCCTCCTACAATGAGCAGTTCTTC. Its translation: CASSVAGGPSYNEQFF.

V gene TRBV20-1 combines with J gene TRBJ2-5; no firm D call. The germline CDR1 and CDR2 sequences are DFQATT and SNEGSKA (reference sequence). This CDR3 comprises 14 residues. Trimming took off 3 bases at V and 4 bases at J, with 15 bases between the two ends. Here the CDR3 reads CSASGPETRETQYF. CDR3 in DNA: TGCAGTGCTAGTGGTCCGGAGACGCGAGAGACCCAGTACTTC.

The chain uses TRBV18 and TRBJ1-1; a possible D gene is TRBD1 (5 bases). This CDR3 has 15 residues. V was cut by 1 base and J by 1 base, with 10 bases left in between. Germline V gene sequence: CDR1 KGHSH, CDR2 LQKENI. The CDR3 bases are TGTGCCAGCTCACCACGCCGTGGGGCGAACACTGAAGCTTTCTTT. This gives the protein CASSPRRGANTEAFF.

The chain carries TRBV9 and TRBJ1-1, with 7 bases lining up with TRBD1. The ends lost 4 bases at V and 11 bases at J; junction bases unmatched: 5. The length of the CDR3 is 11 residues. CDR1 is SGDLS, CDR2 YYNGEE, per germline. The CDR3 loop reads CASSPGGEAFF. The CDR3 DNA reads TGTGCCAGCAGCCCAGGGGGGGAGGCTTTCTTT.

The chain couples TRBV9 to TRBJ2-1; no firm D call. Germline V lookup: CDR1 SGDLS, CDR2 YYNGEE. Trimming took off 5 bases at V and 1 base at J, with 13 bases between the two ends. This CDR3 has 15 amino acids. CDR3 bases: TGTGCCAGCAGTTGGACGTACAGTTCCTACAATGAGCAGTTCTTC. Translation: CASSWTYSSYNEQFF.

Of note for this clone: This same CDR3 is encoded by further DNA sequences in the sample. The chain uses TRBV19 and TRBJ2-7; D is perhaps TRBD1 (6 bases). This CDR3 has 14 residues. Per germline, CDR1 LNHDA and CDR2 SQIVND (reference sequence). V was cut by 1 base and J by 6 bases, with 13 bases left in between. For the CDR3, the DNA is TGTGCCAGTAGTATAGGAGGGGGTTCGGGCGAGCAGTACTTC. Its protein product is CASSIGGGSGEQYF.